The 7 T cell receptor beta chains listed next were all sequenced from one sample in a study of CD8 T cell repertoires and HIV-1 epitope variants. Repertoires were generated with immunoSEQ multiplex PCR, while TCRdb's copy carries only in-frame clones and drops some. Of about 95,000 clones in the sample, 70% to 75% are singletons; the top ten hold roughly 25%. Input material: uncultured baseline CD8+ T cells from peripheral blood mononuclear cells (PBMCs). These receptors were collected from a male donor with HIV.

The chain uses TRBV27 and TRBJ1-1, with a possible D match to TRBD1 (5 bases). V was cut by 6 bases and J by 5 bases, with 13 bases left in between. CDR1 is MNHEY and CDR2 is SMNVEV in the germline V gene (reference sequence). The CDR3 covers 13 residues. This CDR3 is CASSLDRGTEAFF. CDR3 coding DNA: TGTGCCAGCAGCCTCGACAGAGGAACTGAAGCTTTCTTT.

This chain links TRBV15 with TRBJ1-1; no clear D. The CDR3 length is 12 residues. CDR1 is LNHNV and CDR2 is YYDKDF in the germline V gene (reference sequence). V gave up 4 bases and J gave up 7 bases, with 10 bases separating them. The CDR3 is CATSTAAGEAFF. CDR3 nucleotide sequence: TGTGCCACCAGCACCGCAGCTGGTGAAGCTTTCTTT. The variable domain in full, completed from reference TRBV15 and TRBJ1-1, reads DAMVIQNPRYQVTQFGKPVTLSCSQTLNHNVMYWYQQKSSQAPKLLFHYYDKDFNNEADTPDNFQSRRPNTSFCFLDIRSPGLGDTAMYLCATSTAAGEAFFGQGTRLTVV.

The V call is TRBV7-9, the J call TRBJ2-1, with 11 bases matching TRBD2. CDR1 and CDR2 (germline): SEHNR, FQNEAQ (reference sequence). Germline trimming cut 5 bases from V and 5 bases from J; bases unmatched to any gene: 8. CDR3 length equals 16 residues. The CDR3 protein is CASSRTTGLADNEQFF. The CDR3 bases are TGTGCCAGCAGCCGAACCACGGGACTAGCGGACAATGAGCAGTTCTTC.

This clone was detected only a few times. The chain uses TRBV10-1 and TRBJ1-1; D unclear. V lost 4 bases to trimming and J lost 0 bases, with 12 bases between them. The CDR3 loop spans 15 amino acids. Germline V gives CDR1 WNHNN, CDR2 SYGVQD (reference sequence). The CDR3 protein is CASSGNTALNTEAFF. In DNA form, the CDR3 reads TGCGCCAGCAGTGGAAATACGGCCCTGAACACTGAAGCTTTCTTT.

V gene TRBV7-2 combines with J gene TRBJ2-7, with D possibly matching TRBD2 (6 bases). Germline assignment: CDR1 SGHTA and CDR2 FQGNSA. This CDR3 spans 14 amino acids. V gave up 5 bases and J gave up 2 bases, with 13 bases separating them. The CDR3 region has the DNA TGTGCCAGCAGCCTGGGGGGTACCACCTACGAGCAGTACTTC. Residues: CASSLGGTTYEQYF.

The chain is built from TRBV21-1 and TRBJ2-1; the table's TRBD2 call for D was not verified on the DNA. TRBV21-1 is labeled a pseudogene. The length of the CDR3 is 16 residues. Written as DNA, the CDR3 is TGTGCCAGCAGCACTCGACTAGCGGTTCCCTACAATGAGCAGTTCTTC. Its translation: CASSTRLAVPYNEQFF.

The chain couples TRBV10-1 to TRBJ2-7; D is perhaps TRBD1 (5 bases). Germline V gene lookup returns CDR1 WNHNN and CDR2 SYGVQD (reference sequence). The CDR3 is 13 residues long. Trimming cost V 5 bases and J 1 base, with 9 bases left between them. The CDR3: CASSKTASYEQYF. Written as DNA, the CDR3 is TGCGCCAGCAGTAAGACAGCTTCCTACGAGCAGTACTTC.